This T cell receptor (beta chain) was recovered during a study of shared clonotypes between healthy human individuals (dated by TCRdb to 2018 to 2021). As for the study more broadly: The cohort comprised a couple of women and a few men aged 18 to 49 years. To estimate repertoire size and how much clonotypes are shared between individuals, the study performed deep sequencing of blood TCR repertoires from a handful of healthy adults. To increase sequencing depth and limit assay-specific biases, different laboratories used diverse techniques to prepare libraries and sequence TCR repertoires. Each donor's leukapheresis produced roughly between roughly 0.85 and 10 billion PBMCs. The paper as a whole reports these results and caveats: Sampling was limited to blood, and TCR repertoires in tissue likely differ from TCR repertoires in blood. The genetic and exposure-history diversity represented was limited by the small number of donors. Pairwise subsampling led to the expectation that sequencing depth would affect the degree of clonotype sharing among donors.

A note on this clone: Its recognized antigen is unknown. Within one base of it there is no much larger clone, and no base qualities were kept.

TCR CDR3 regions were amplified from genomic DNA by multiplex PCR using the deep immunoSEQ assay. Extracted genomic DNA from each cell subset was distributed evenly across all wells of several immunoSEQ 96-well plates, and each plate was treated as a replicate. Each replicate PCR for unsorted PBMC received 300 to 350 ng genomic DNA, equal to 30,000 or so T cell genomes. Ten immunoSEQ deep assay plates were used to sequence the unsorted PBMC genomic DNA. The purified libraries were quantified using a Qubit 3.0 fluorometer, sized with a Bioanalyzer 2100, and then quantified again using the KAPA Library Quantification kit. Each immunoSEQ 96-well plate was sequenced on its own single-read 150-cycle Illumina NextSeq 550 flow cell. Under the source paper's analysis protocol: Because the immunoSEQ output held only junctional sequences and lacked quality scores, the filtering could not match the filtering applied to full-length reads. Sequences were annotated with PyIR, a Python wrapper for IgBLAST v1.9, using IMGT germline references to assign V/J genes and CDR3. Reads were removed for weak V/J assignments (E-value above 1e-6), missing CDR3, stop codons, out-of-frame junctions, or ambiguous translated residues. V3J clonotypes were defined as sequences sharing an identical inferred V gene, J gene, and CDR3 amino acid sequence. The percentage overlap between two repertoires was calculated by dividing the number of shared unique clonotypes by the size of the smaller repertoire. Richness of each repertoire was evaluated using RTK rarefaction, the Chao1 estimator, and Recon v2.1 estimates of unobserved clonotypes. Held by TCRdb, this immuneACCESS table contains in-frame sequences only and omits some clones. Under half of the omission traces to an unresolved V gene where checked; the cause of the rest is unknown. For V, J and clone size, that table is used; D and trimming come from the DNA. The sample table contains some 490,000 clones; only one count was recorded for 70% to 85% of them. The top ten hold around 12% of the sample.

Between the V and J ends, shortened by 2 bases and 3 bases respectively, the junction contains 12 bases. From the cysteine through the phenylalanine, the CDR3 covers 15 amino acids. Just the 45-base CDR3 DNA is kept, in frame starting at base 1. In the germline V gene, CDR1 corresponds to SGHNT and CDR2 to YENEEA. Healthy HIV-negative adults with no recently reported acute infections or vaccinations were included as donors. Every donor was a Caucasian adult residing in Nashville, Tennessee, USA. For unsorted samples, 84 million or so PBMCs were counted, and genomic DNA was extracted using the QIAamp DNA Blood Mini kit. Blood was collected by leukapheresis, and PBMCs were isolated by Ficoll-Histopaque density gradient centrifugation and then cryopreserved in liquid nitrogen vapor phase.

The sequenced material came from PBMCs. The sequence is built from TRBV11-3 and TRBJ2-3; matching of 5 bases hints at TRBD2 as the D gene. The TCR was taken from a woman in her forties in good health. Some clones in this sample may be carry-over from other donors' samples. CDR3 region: CASSLSRGRTDTQYF. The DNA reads TGTGCCAGCAGCTTATCGAGAGGGCGGACAGATACGCAGTATTTT.